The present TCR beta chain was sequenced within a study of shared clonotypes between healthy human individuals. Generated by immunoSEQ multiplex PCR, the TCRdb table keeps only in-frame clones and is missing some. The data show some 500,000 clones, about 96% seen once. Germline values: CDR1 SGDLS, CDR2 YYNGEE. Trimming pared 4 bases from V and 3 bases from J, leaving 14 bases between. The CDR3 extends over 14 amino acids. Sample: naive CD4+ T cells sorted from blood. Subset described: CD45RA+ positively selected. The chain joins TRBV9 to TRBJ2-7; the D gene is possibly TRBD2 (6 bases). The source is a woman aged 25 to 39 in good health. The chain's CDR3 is CASSPGLLYYEQYF. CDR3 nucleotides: TGTGCCAGCAGCCCGGGACTTTTATACTACGAGCAGTACTTC. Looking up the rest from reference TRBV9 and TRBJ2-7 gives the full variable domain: DSGVTQTPKHLITATGQRVTLRCSPRSGDLSVYWYQQSLDQGLQFLIQYYNGEERAKGNILERFSAQQFPDLHSELNLSSLELGDSALYFCASSPGLLYYEQYFGPGTRLTVT.